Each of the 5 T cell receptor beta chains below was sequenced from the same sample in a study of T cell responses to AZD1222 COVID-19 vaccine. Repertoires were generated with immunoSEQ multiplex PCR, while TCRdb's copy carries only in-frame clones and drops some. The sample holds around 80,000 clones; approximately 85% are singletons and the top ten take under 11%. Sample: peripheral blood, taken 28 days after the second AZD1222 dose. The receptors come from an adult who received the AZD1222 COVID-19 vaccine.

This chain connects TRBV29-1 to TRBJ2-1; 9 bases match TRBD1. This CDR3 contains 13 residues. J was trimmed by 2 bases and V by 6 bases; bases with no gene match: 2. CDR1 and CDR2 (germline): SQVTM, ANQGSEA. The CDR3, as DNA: TGCAGCGTCGGGGACAGGGCCTACAATGAGCAGTTCTTC. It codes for CSVGDRAYNEQFF.

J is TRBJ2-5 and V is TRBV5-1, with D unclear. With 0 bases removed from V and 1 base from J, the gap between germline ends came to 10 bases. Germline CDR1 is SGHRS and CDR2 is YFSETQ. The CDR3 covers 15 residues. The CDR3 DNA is TGCGCCAGCAGCTTGGTAGATTCAGGCCAAGAGACCCAGTACTTC. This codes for CASSLVDSGQETQYF.

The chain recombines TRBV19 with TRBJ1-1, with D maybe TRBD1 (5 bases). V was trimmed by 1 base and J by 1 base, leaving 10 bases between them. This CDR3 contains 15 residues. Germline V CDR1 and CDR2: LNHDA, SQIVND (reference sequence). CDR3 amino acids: CASSIAGGGNTEAFF. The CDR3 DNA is TGTGCCAGTAGTATAGCTGGGGGAGGGAACACTGAAGCTTTCTTT.

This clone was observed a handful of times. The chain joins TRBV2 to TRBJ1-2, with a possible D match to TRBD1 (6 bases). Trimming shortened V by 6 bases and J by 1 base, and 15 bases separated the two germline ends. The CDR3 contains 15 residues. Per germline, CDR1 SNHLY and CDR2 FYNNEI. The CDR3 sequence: CASRREGGGNYGYTF. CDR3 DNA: TGTGCCAGCAGGAGGGAGGGAGGGGGTAACTATGGCTACACCTTC.

CDR3 nucleotide sequence: TGTGCCAGCAGCCCCTCAATCGGAGAGACCCAGTACTTC. Translation gives CASSPSIGETQYF. The V gene is TRBV7-9, the J gene TRBJ2-5, with no clear D. V lost 5 bases and J 4 bases, leaving 11 bases between the germline ends. This CDR3 region has 13 residues. The germline V gene has CDR1 SEHNR and CDR2 FQNEAQ (reference sequence).